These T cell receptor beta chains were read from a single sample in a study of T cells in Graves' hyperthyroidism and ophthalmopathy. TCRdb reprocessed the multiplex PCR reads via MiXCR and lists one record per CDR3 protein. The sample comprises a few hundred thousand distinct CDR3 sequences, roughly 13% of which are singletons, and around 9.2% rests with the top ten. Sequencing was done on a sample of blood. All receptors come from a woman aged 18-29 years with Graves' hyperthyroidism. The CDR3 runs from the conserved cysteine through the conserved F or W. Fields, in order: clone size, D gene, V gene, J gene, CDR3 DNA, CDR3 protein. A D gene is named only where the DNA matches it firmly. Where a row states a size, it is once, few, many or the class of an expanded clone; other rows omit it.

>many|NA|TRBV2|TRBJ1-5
TGTGCCAGCAGTGTGGAAGGGGATCAGCCCCAGCATTTT
CASSVEGDQPQHF
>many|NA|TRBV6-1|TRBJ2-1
TGTGCCAGCAGTGCTGGTGGTGTCGATGAGCAGTTCTTC
CASSAGGVDEQFF
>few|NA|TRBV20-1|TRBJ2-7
TGCAGTGCTAGAGTTCCTCTGGGGCAGTACTTC
CSARVPLGQYF
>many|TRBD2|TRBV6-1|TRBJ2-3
TGTGCCAGCAGTCGTAGCGGGGAAAGCACAGATACGCAGTATTTT
CASSRSGESTDTQYF
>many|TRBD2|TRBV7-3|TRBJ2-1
TGTGCCAGCAGCTTATTAAGGCGGGAGGGCCGGAATGAGCAGTTCTTC
CASSLLRREGRNEQFF
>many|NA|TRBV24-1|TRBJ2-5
TGTGCCACCAGTAGCTACTACCAAGAGACCCAGTACTTC
CATSSYYQETQYF
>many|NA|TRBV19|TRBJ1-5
TGTGCCAGTAGGGACGCTCAGGGTATGCATCAGCCCCAGCATTTT
CASRDAQGMHQPQHF
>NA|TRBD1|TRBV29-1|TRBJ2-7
TGCAGCGCACTACAGACCGGGACAGGGACCTACTACGAGCAGTACTTC
CSALQTGTGTYYEQYF
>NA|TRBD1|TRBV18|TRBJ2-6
TGTGCCAGCACCGACAGGGTCTCTGGGGCCAACGTCCTGACTTTC
CASTDRVSGANVLTF
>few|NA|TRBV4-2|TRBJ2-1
TGTGCCAGCAGCCAAGGGTCGGCGGGGAGCTCCTACAATGAGCAGTTCTTC
CASSQGSAGSSYNEQFF
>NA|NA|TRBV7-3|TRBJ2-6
TGTGCCAGCAGCCCCCAGGGGTACGGGGCCAACGTCCTGACTTTC
CASSPQGYGANVLTF
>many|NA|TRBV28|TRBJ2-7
TGTGCCAGCAGTCCCACTCCTTCCTACGAGCAGTACTTC
CASSPTPSYEQYF
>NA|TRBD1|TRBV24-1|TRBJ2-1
TGTGCCACCAGTGCTCTCAGGGACAGTGGTAACAATGAGCAGTTCTTC
CATSALRDSGNNEQFF
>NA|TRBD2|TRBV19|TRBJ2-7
TGTGCCAGTAGTGCGACTAGCGTAACCTCCTACGAGCAGTACTTC
CASSATSVTSYEQYF
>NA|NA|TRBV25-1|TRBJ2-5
TGTGCCAGCAGTGGCCAGATCCAAGAGACCCAGTACTTC
CASSGQIQETQYF
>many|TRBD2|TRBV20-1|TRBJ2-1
TGCAGTGCTAGACGGACTAGCGGGGTGGTATCCTACAATGAGCAGTTCTTC
CSARRTSGVVSYNEQFF
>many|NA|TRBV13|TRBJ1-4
TGTGCCAGCAGCTTTGGGACGGCAACAACTAATGAAAAACTGTTTTTT
CASSFGTATTNEKLFF
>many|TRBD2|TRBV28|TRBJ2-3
TGTGCCAGCAGTTCCCCCGGGACTAGCGGGAGGGCGGGAGATACGCAGTATTTT
CASSSPGTSGRAGDTQYF
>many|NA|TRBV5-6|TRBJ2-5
TGTGCCAGCACCCCGGATCGGGGCGGCGGAGAGACCCAGTACTTC
CASTPDRGGGETQYF
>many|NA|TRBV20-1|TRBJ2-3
TGCAGTGCTAGTTTTGGAGGGACAGATACGCAGTATTTT
CSASFGGTDTQYF
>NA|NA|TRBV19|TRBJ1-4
TGTGCCAGTGCGGACGGGGGCCCGTCGGAAAAACTGTTTTTT
CASADGGPSEKLFF
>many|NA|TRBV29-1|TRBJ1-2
TGCAGCGCTGAACGCGGGACTGACCGCTATGGCTACACCTTC
CSAERGTDRYGYTF
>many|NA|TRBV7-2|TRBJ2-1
TGTGCCAGCAGCTTAGCGGGTAGTAGCTCCTACAATGAGCAGTTCTTC
CASSLAGSSSYNEQFF
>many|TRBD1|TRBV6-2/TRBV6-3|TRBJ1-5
TGTGCCAGCAGGGACGGGACAGGGTCGATTTCGCCCCAGCATTTT
CASRDGTGSISPQHF
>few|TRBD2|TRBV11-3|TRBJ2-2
TGTGCCAGCAGCTTAGATAGCGGGAGGGCCACCGGGGAGCTGTTTTTT
CASSLDSGRATGELFF
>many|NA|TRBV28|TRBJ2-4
TGTGCCAGCAGTTTAAATAAGAGGGGGGGTCCCTCCAAAAACATTCAGTACTTC
CASSLNKRGGPSKNIQYF
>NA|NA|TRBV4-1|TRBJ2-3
TGCGCCAGCAGCCAAGTCTTGCCCACAGATACGCAGTATTTT
CASSQVLPTDTQYF
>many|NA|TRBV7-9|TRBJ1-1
TGTGCCAGCAGTAAAGAGGTAGCTTTCTTT
CASSKEVAFF
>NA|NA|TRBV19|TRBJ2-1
TGTGCCAGTAGTCTGGGCTACATGCACAATGAGCAGTTCTTC
CASSLGYMHNEQFF
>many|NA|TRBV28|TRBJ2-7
TGTGCCAGCAGTTCCCCCCTGGGGATCGAGCAGTACTTC
CASSSPLGIEQYF
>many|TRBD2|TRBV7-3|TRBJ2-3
TGTGCCAGCAGCTCGCGGACTAGCGGGGGTAGCACAGATACGCAGTATTTT
CASSSRTSGGSTDTQYF
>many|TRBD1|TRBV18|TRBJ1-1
TGTGCCAGCTCACCCATAGAACAGGGGATGAACACTGAAGCTTTCTTT
CASSPIEQGMNTEAFF
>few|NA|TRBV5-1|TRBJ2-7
TGCGCCAGCAGCTTACAGGGAATCGAGCAGTACTTC
CASSLQGIEQYF
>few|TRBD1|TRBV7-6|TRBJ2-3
TGTGCCAGCAGCTTGATCCAGGGGGCAACAGATACGCAGTATTTT
CASSLIQGATDTQYF
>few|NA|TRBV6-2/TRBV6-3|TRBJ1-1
TGTGCCAGCAGTCTTTTATCACGGGACACTGAAGCTTTCTTT
CASSLLSRDTEAFF
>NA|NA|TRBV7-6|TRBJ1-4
TGTGCCAGCAGCTTAGACGGGGTTAGTAATGAAAAACTGTTTTTT
CASSLDGVSNEKLFF
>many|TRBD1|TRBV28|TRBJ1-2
TGTGCCAGCAGTCCCCCGGGACAGGGCTCTGGCTACACCTTC
CASSPPGQGSGYTF
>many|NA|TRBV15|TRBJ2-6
TGTGCCACCAGCAGAGCCCCCGGGGAAGGGGTAACTGGGGCCAACGTCCTGACTTTC
CATSRAPGEGVTGANVLTF
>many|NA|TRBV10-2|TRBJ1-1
TGCGCCAGCAGTCGGGTTTCCGACGGTAACACTGAAGCTTTCTTT
CASSRVSDGNTEAFF
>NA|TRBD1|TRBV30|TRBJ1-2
TGTGCCTGGAGTCGGGGACCCGGGACAGGGGACTATGGCTACACCTTC
CAWSRGPGTGDYGYTF
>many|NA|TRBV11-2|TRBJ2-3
TGTGCCAGCAGCTCTGTTTGGGGATCCTTGGATACGCAGTATTTT
CASSSVWGSLDTQYF
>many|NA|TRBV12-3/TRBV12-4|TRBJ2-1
TGTGCCAGCAATTCACCGTCCTACAATGAGCAGTTCTTC
CASNSPSYNEQFF
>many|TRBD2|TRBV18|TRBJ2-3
TGTGCCAGCTCCGAGCTAGCGGGAGGTACAGATACGCAGTATTTT
CASSELAGGTDTQYF
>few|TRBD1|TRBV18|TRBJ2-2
TGTGCCAGCTCACCAAGTGGGACAGCACCGAACACCGGGGAGCTGTTTTTT
CASSPSGTAPNTGELFF
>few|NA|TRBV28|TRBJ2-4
TGTGCCAGCAGTGGGGGGCACGTCTTAGCCAAAAACATTCAGTACTTC
CASSGGHVLAKNIQYF
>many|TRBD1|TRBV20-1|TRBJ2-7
TGCAGTGCTAGCCCGGACAGGTCGGATGAGCAGTACTTC
CSASPDRSDEQYF
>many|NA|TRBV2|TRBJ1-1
TGTGCCAGCAGTGAATCCAGCGGGGCTTTCTTT
CASSESSGAFF
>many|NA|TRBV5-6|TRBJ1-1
TGTGCCAGCAGCTTGCGGGGCAGGGTCAGCACTGAAGCTTTCTTT
CASSLRGRVSTEAFF
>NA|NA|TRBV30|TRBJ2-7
TGTGCCTGGAGCCCCCGTCTCCTCTGCGAGCAGTACTTC
CAWSPRLLCEQYF
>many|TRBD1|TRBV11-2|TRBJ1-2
TGTGCCAGCAGCCCTACCGGGACAGGGTTTCGTGGCTACACCTTC
CASSPTGTGFRGYTF
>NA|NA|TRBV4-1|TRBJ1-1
TGCGCCAGCAGCCAAGTAATATCCCACACTGAAGCTTTCTTT
CASSQVISHTEAFF
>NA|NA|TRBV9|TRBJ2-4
TGTGCCAGCAGCGCACGGGGGGACAGTAAAAACATTCAGTACTTC
CASSARGDSKNIQYF
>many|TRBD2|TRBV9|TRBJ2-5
TGTGCCAGCAGCGGAGGACTAGCGGTCCAAGAGACCCAGTACTTC
CASSGGLAVQETQYF
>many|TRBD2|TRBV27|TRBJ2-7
TGTGCCAGCAGCCCGGTAGAGACTAGCGTAACCTACGAGCAGTACTTC
CASSPVETSVTYEQYF